This T cell receptor (beta chain) was sequenced for a study of neurological immune-mediated disorders. Findings of the study overall: No sharing of CDR3 amino acid sequences was observed among expanded clones across subjects, suggesting private repertoires in all groups. HTLV-1-associated myelopathy ranked highest for TCR clonal expansion and multiple sclerosis lowest, beneath healthy controls.

TCRdb re-derived calls from the 5' RACE reads in MiXCR, one entry per CDR3 protein. The data show tens of thousands of distinct CDR3 sequences, with about 14% seen just once and around 10% held by the top ten. This clonotype was found many times. The antigen remains unidentified. The CDR3 covers 13 residues. Germline values: CDR1 LNHDA, CDR2 SQIVND (reference sequence). Deletions cut 3 bases from V and 8 bases from J, with 13 bases between. Time point here: longitudinal time-point 3. Unsorted libraries were generated from 2 million PBMCs held at -80 degrees C. The chain carries TRBV19 and TRBJ1-1; TRBD1 is a possible D gene (5 bases). The sequencing sample was made of PBMCs. This clonotype was sampled from a man aged 25-40 years in good health. The CDR3: CASSMDIDQEAFF. In DNA form, the CDR3 reads TGTGCCAGTAGTATGGACATTGACCAGGAAGCTTTCTTT.